This passage covers 15 T cell receptor beta chains from one sample sequenced in a study of T-cell reconstitution after alpha-beta-depleted transplantation in children. The TCRbeta library was prepared with unique molecular identifiers. TCRdb reprocessed the PCR reads with MiXCR, giving one entry per CDR3 protein. The sample has hundreds of thousands of distinct CDR3 sequences; approximately 9.5% are singletons. The sample in question was PBMCs from the stem cell graft donor, obtained from the stem cell graft. These receptors all come from a human donor who donated a stem cell graft to a child with acute lymphoblastic leukemia.

This clonotype was observed a few times. This chain links TRBV20-1 with TRBJ1-2; D perhaps matches TRBD1 (5 bases). With 3 bases removed from V and 2 bases from J, the gap between germline ends came to 10 bases. This CDR3 region has 13 residues. Germline CDR1 DFQATT, CDR2 SNEGSKA (reference sequence). In DNA, the CDR3 is TGCAGTGCTAGCCCAAACAGGAACTATGGCTACACCTTC. Translation: CSASPNRNYGYTF.

The chain is built from TRBV19 and TRBJ1-5; maybe TRBD1 (6 bases). Germline V gene data show CDR1 as LNHDA and CDR2 as SQIVND (reference sequence). V was pared by 7 bases and J by 0 bases, with 13 bases between. The CDR3 has 15 amino acids. CDR3 coding DNA: TGTGCCAGTAAGGAGGGGGGCATTAGCAATCAGCCCCAGCATTTT. This gives the protein CASKEGGISNQPQHF.

The chain is built from TRBV5-5 and TRBJ2-3, with D possibly TRBD2 on 5 matching bases. The germline CDR1 and CDR2 sequences are SGHKS and YYEKEE (reference sequence). Trimming removed 0 bases at V and 7 bases at J, with 12 bases between. This CDR3 has 14 residues. CDR3 sequence reads: CASSLDPSPYTQYF. The CDR3 DNA reads TGTGCCAGCAGCTTGGATCCTAGCCCATATACGCAGTATTTT.

As to this clonotype: Since a much larger clone is just one base distant, this may be a read error. The CDR3 reads CCARDPSTDTQYF. DNA for the CDR3: TGCTGTGCTAGAGATCCTAGCACAGATACGCAGTATTTT. The V gene is TRBV20-1, the J gene TRBJ2-3; D unresolved. The CDR3 runs 13 residues. Germline CDR1 and CDR2: DFQATT and SNEGSKA (reference sequence).

Remarks on this clonotype: The conserved phenylalanine or tryptophan normally closing the CDR3 is absent here, so this likely arose from a read error. The genes are TRBV14 and TRBJ1-2; 9 nucleotides line up with TRBD1. From germline, CDR1 is SGHDN and CDR2 FVKESK. J lost 2 bases, V lost 4 bases, and 11 bases had no gene match. CDR3 length: 17 amino acids. As DNA, the CDR3 is TGTGCCAGCAGCCGCAGTCAGGACGGGACAGGGAACTATGGCTACACCTAC. Translated, it gives CASSRSQDGTGNYGYTY.

The V gene is TRBV20-1, the J gene TRBJ1-5; D not resolved. Germline CDR1 DFQATT, CDR2 SNEGSKA (reference sequence). The CDR3 totals 16 residues. Trimming removed 3 bases at V and 0 bases at J, with 15 bases between. The CDR3 sequence: CSARSWQEYSNQPQHF. For the CDR3, the DNA is TGCAGTGCTAGGAGTTGGCAGGAGTATAGCAATCAGCCCCAGCATTTT.

This clonotype appeared many times. The chain links TRBV15 to TRBJ1-1, with 8 bases fitting TRBD1. CDR1 and CDR2 (germline): LNHNV, YYDKDF (reference sequence). Trimming cost V 2 bases and J 6 bases; bases outside gene matches: 14. The CDR3 is 17 residues long. The CDR3 loop is CATSRTPGQGWFAEAFF. The CDR3 coding sequence is TGTGCCACCAGCAGAACCCCAGGACAGGGATGGTTCGCTGAAGCTTTCTTT.

This clonotype was seen many times. The chain links TRBV20-1 to TRBJ2-1; a possible D gene is TRBD2 (6 bases). V lost 6 bases, J lost 5 bases, and 20 bases lay in between. Germline assignment: CDR1 DFQATT and CDR2 SNEGSKA (reference sequence). This CDR3 is 15 amino acids long. CDR3 region: CSAPGTSQSDNEQFF. DNA of the CDR3: TGCAGTGCCCCTGGGACTTCACAGTCGGACAATGAGCAGTTCTTC.

At least ten counts were recorded for this clonotype. The V and J genes are TRBV10-3 and TRBJ1-3; TRBD1 is a possible D gene (5 bases). The germline CDR1 and CDR2 sequences are ENHRY and SYGVKD. Trimming stripped 0 bases from V and 2 bases from J, with 8 bases between. This CDR3 spans 15 amino acids. CDR3 residues: CAISESPGPGNTIYF. CDR3 nucleotide sequence: TGTGCCATCAGTGAGTCTCCAGGGCCTGGAAACACCATATATTTT.

This clonotype was seen many times. The DNA for the CDR3 is TGTGCCAGCAGCGTAGATCCCCCAGGGAGCACTAATGAAAAACTGTTTTTT. Encoded protein: CASSVDPPGSTNEKLFF. The J gene is TRBJ1-4, the V gene TRBV9; a possible D gene is TRBD1 (5 bases). Per the germline V gene, CDR1 is SGDLS and CDR2 is YYNGEE. V dropped 0 bases and J dropped 2 bases, with 14 bases sitting between them. This CDR3 has 17 amino acids.

This clonotype was seen many times. The J gene is TRBJ2-3, the V gene TRBV27; tentatively, D is TRBD1 (5 bases). The V gene lost 7 bases and the J gene lost 0 bases, with 20 bases spanning the gap. This CDR3 is built from 17 residues. Germline CDR1 is MNHEY and CDR2 is SMNVEV (reference sequence). DNA for the CDR3: TGTGCCAGCAAGTTCTTTCCAGGGATTACTAGCACAGATACGCAGTATTTT. This codes for CASKFFPGITSTDTQYF.

The DNA of the CDR3 is TGCGCCAGCAGCCAAGATGGTTGGGAAGGAAACGAGCAGTACTTC. Its translation is CASSQDGWEGNEQYF. The rearrangement links TRBV4-1 to TRBJ2-7, with D unclear. The CDR3 spans 15 residues. Looked up from germline, CDR1 is MGHRA and CDR2 is YSYEKL. V lost 0 bases to trimming and J lost 5 bases, with 14 bases between them.

This clonotype has a handful of counts. The chain is built from TRBV7-2 and TRBJ2-1, with D unclear. Germline V CDR1 and CDR2: SGHTA, FQGNSA. Trimming took 5 bases from V and 10 from J, leaving 12 bases between them. This CDR3 has 12 amino acids. In DNA, the CDR3 is TGTGCCAGCAGCGGCCGAATGACAGAGCAGTTCTTC. Its translation is CASSGRMTEQFF. Full variable domain (rest looked up from reference TRBV7-2 and TRBJ2-1): GAGVSQSPSNKVTEKGKDVELRCDPISGHTALYWYRQSLGQGLEFLIYFQGNSAPDKSGLPSDRFSAERTGGSVSTLTIQRTQQEDSAVYLCASSGRMTEQFFGPGTRLTVL.

The rearrangement links TRBV6-1 to TRBJ2-7; D tentatively fits TRBD1 or TRBD2 (5 bases each). Germline CDR1 is MNHNS and CDR2 is SASEGT. The V and J ends lost 7 bases and 5 bases respectively, with 21 bases between them. This CDR3 spans 15 amino acids. The DNA of the CDR3 is TGTGCCAGCACGACGGTGTCAGGGAGCAACCACGAGCAGTACTTC. Residues: CASTTVSGSNHEQYF.

This clonotype has only a few counts. The gene calls are TRBV5-1 and TRBJ2-2; D possibly corresponds to TRBD1 (5 bases). The length of the CDR3 is 14 residues. V lost 5 bases and J lost 4, with 12 bases in between. CDR1 SGHRS and CDR2 YFSETQ come from the germline V gene. The chain's CDR3 is CASRKQESTGELFF. CDR3 nucleotide sequence: TGCGCCAGCAGAAAACAGGAGAGCACCGGGGAGCTGTTTTTT.